These 9 T cell receptor beta chains share one sample of origin, sequenced in a study of PD-1 blockade in classical Hodgkin lymphoma. The data were produced by immunoSEQ multiplex PCR, yet TCRdb's version contains in-frame clones alone and is incomplete. The repertoire includes roughly 30,000 clones, roughly 80% of them detected once, and around 0.6% sits in the top ten. The time point is: cycle 4 day 1 (C4D1), after 6 weeks of nivolumab. Exposure to brentuximab vedotin varied, and each patient had relapsed following autologous stem cell transplantation. Magnetic negative selection was used to purify CD4+ T cells from PBMCs that had been thawed. The sequenced sample was CD4+ T cells from blood, obtained before the fourth cycle of nivolumab. Receptors were obtained from a human donor with classical Hodgkin lymphoma.

The chain combines TRBV5-1 with TRBJ2-1, with unresolved D. Germline CDR1 SGHRS, CDR2 YFSETQ. V gave up 5 bases and J gave up 0 bases, with 9 bases separating them. The CDR3 has 14 amino acids. CDR3 sequence: CASRGDSSYNEQFF. The CDR3 DNA reads as TGCGCCAGCAGAGGTGATAGCTCCTACAATGAGCAGTTCTTC.

The rearrangement joins TRBV6-5 to TRBJ1-5; D is undetermined. V was cut by 0 bases and J by 5 bases, with 11 bases left in between. Per germline, CDR1 MNHEY and CDR2 SVGAGI. The CDR3 consists of 15 residues. For the CDR3, the DNA is TGTGCCAGCAGTTACTCGATGGCTCGCGATCAGCCCCAGCATTTT. It translates to CASSYSMARDQPQHF.

The chain uses TRBV7-8 and TRBJ2-7; the match to TRBD2 covers 15 bases. Losses at the gene ends were 4 bases for V and 1 base for J; bases not matched to a gene: 5. The CDR3 covers 17 residues. Germline CDR1 reads SGHVS; CDR2 reads FQNEAQ. The CDR3 nucleotides read TGTGCCAGCAGCTGGACCGGGACTAGCGGGGGGTCCTACGAGCAGTACTTC. Protein: CASSWTGTSGGSYEQYF.

This rearrangement joins TRBV4-2 to TRBJ2-5; TRBD2 agrees at 8 bases. Germline lookup yields CDR1 LGHNA and CDR2 YNFKEQ. The CDR3 loop spans 17 amino acids. J lost 2 bases, V lost 2 bases, and 10 bases had no gene match. DNA of the CDR3: TGTGCCAGCAGCCAAATTGGTAGCGGGGACATACAAGAGACCCAGTACTTC. This encodes CASSQIGSGDIQETQYF.

V usage is TRBV6-5 and J usage is TRBJ1-2; 7 bases are shared with TRBD1. Germline trimming cut 0 bases from V and 8 bases from J; bases unmatched to any gene: 9. The germline V gene encodes CDR1 MNHEY and CDR2 SVGAGI. The CDR3 is made up of 15 amino acids. The CDR3 DNA sequence: TGTGCCAGCAGTTACTCACCCCAGGGGGATCTCGGCTACACCTTC. This encodes CASSYSPQGDLGYTF.

The DNA for the CDR3 is TGCGCCAGCAGCTTGTCCCCTAGGACAGGGACTGAGACCCAGTACTTC. The encoded protein is CASSLSPRTGTETQYF. This chain joins TRBV5-1 and TRBJ2-5; 8 bases line up with TRBD1. V dropped 1 base and J dropped 5; count of bases not matched to a gene: 10. Germline V lookup: CDR1 SGHRS, CDR2 YFSETQ. This CDR3 region has 16 residues.

The rearrangement joins TRBV7-9 to TRBJ1-1; D uncertain. This CDR3 has 13 amino acids. V lost 4 bases and J 1 base, leaving 7 bases between the germline ends. Germline V gene lookup returns CDR1 SEHNR and CDR2 FQNEAQ (reference sequence). CDR3 DNA sequence: TGTGCCAGCAGCTGGGAGGCGAACACTGAAGCTTTCTTT. Translation: CASSWEANTEAFF.

This clone was counted a few times. V is TRBV11-1 and J is TRBJ2-1; TRBD2 is a possible D gene (6 bases). Germline V gene lookup returns CDR1 SGHAT and CDR2 FQDESV (reference sequence). The CDR3 has 15 amino acids. Deletions cut 1 base from V and 6 bases from J, with 13 bases between. CDR3 sequence: CASSLDGLPSNEQFF. The CDR3 DNA follows: TGTGCCAGCAGCTTAGATGGACTACCCTCCAATGAGCAGTTCTTC.

The chain recombines TRBV11-2 with TRBJ2-7; no firm D call. Deletions cut 1 base from V and 6 bases from J, with 7 bases between. The CDR3 totals 12 residues. Germline loops: CDR1 SGHAT, CDR2 FQNNGV. CDR3 nucleotide sequence: TGTGCCAGCAGCTTAGTCTCCGGCGAGCAGTACTTC. This codes for CASSLVSGEQYF.